The 22 T cell receptor beta chains below come from one sample, sequenced in a study of response to subunit inactivated influenza vaccine (dated by TCRdb to about 2018). The method behind the library was RT-PCR. The listed sequencing device is Illumina HiSeq 2500. TCRdb redid the processing of the public reads, applying fastp at Q25 and MiXCR, and retained in-frame beta chains. Entries are consolidated by CDR3 protein sequence, retaining the most common genes and DNA. Recorded for this sample are about 500,000 distinct CDR3 sequences; 16% of them occurred a single time. The ten biggest clones cover less than 4% of the sample. This specimen was CD4+ T cells sorted from PBMCs, taken roughly 24 months after vaccination. The receptors come from a man in his fifties or sixties who received an inactivated influenza vaccine. Donor details come from another sample of the same person, matched by shared clones.

The V and J genes are TRBV15 and TRBJ2-2; maybe TRBD1 (6 bases). The V end lost 5 bases, the J end lost 0 bases, and 28 bases lay between the germline ends. This CDR3 region has 21 residues. Per germline, CDR1 LNHNV and CDR2 YYDKDF (reference sequence). CDR3 DNA sequence: TGTGCCACCAGCTACCTTCGGGACACCCGTCGGGGCCCTTCGAACACCGGGGAGCTGTTTTTT. This codes for CATSYLRDTRRGPSNTGELFF.

The chain recombines TRBV20-1 with TRBJ2-5; 7 positions match TRBD2. V lost 6 bases and J lost 0; bases outside the gene matches: 10. The CDR3 has 15 amino acids. CDR1 DFQATT and CDR2 SNEGSKA come from the germline V gene (reference sequence). The CDR3 coding sequence is TGCAGTGCCCCCAGCGGCGGGAGAGACCAAGAGACCCAGTACTTC. Translation: CSAPSGGRDQETQYF.

This clonotype was recorded a few times. DNA of the CDR3: TGTGCCAGCAGTTTCGGGGGACAGATGAACACTGAAGCTTTCTTT. It encodes CASSFGGQMNTEAFF. V usage is TRBV28 and J usage is TRBJ1-1; 7 nucleotides agree with TRBD1. CDR1 and CDR2 from the germline V gene are MDHEN and SYDVKM. The V and J ends lost 3 bases and 0 bases, in that order; junction bases with no gene match: 4. There are 15 residues in the CDR3.

This clonotype showed up just a few times. In nucleotides, the CDR3 is TGCGCCAGCAGGATATTTTCAGGGAGCTCCTACGAGCAGTACTTC. It codes for CASRIFSGSSYEQYF. The chain employs TRBV5-1 and TRBJ2-7; D may be TRBD1 or TRBD2 (5 bases each). The CDR3 is 15 amino acids. Trimming took 5 bases from V and 0 from J, leaving 15 bases between them. Germline V lookup: CDR1 SGHRS, CDR2 YFSETQ.

The V call is TRBV12-3 or TRBV12-4, the J call TRBJ2-7, with D perhaps TRBD2 (5 bases). CDR3 size: 12 residues. Trimming took 2 bases from V and 6 from J, leaving 8 bases between them. CDR3 nucleotide sequence: TGTGCCAGCAGTTTACCTGGGAGCGAGCAGTACTTC. Translated: CASSLPGSEQYF.

V gene TRBV5-1 combines with J gene TRBJ2-2; D remains ambiguous. The CDR3 loop spans 14 amino acids. Germline CDR1 and CDR2: SGHRS and YFSETQ. The germline V and J ends were trimmed by 1 base and 1 base, with 5 bases remaining between them. The CDR3 is CASSLPKNTGELFF. The CDR3 bases are TGCGCCAGCAGCTTGCCCAAGAACACCGGGGAGCTGTTTTTT.

This clonotype was counted only a few times. This chain's CDR3 is CASSLVPNPTLDDEQFF. The CDR3 DNA sequence: TGTGCCAGCAGCTTAGTCCCCAACCCGACGCTGGATGATGAGCAGTTCTTC. V is TRBV7-8 and J is TRBJ2-1, with no clear D. Trimming took 1 base from V and 8 from J, leaving 21 bases between them. CDR1 and CDR2 (germline): SGHVS, FQNEAQ. This CDR3 contains 17 residues.

This chain links TRBV11-2 with TRBJ2-4; D is possibly TRBD1 (5 bases). This CDR3 spans 13 amino acids. Germline loops: CDR1 SGHAT, CDR2 FQNNGV. Trimming shortened V by 8 bases and J by 8 bases, and 16 bases separated the two germline ends. This chain's CDR3 is CASGAGPGDIQYF. Written as DNA, the CDR3 is TGTGCCAGCGGGGCTGGTCCTGGGGACATTCAGTACTTC.

J is TRBJ1-1 and V is TRBV5-4; perhaps TRBD1 as D (6 bases). V gave up 2 bases and J gave up 5 bases, with 16 bases separating them. This CDR3 is built from 15 residues. Germline CDR1 reads SGHNT; CDR2 reads YYREEE (reference sequence). The CDR3 DNA is TGTGCCAGCAGCTTCATATCGGGGACAAGAACTGAAGCTTTCTTT. Protein: CASSFISGTRTEAFF.

This clonotype was recorded at least ten times. The chain employs TRBV4-3 and TRBJ2-1; TRBD2 matches 11 bases. The CDR3 has 18 amino acids. Unmatched junction bases numbered 9, after V lost 0 bases and J lost 5 bases. Looked up from germline, CDR1 is LGHNA and CDR2 is YSLEER. CDR3 in DNA: TGCGCCAGCAGCCAAGAACCAACCCTAGCGGGGGGTCACAATGAGCAGTTCTTC. It translates to CASSQEPTLAGGHNEQFF.

This chain joins TRBV25-1 and TRBJ2-5; D ambiguous. The CDR3 sequence is 14 residues long. Trimming cost V 4 bases and J 1 base, with 10 bases left between them. Germline CDR1 and CDR2: MGHDK and SYGVNS. The CDR3 DNA sequence: TGTGCCAGCAGTGGGCTCTCGTTCCAAGAGACCCAGTACTTC. This translates into CASSGLSFQETQYF. Full variable domain (outside the CDR3, taken from reference TRBV25-1 and TRBJ2-5): EADIYQTPRYLVIGTGKKITLECSQTMGHDKMYWYQQDPGMELHLIHYSYGVNSTEKGDLSSESTVSRIRTEHFPLTLESARPSHTSQYLCASSGLSFQETQYFGPGTRLLVL.

J is TRBJ2-4 and V is TRBV20-1, with TRBD1 identical over 7 bases. The V segment lost 5 bases and the J segment 0 bases; nucleotides outside the gene matches: 13. CDR3 length: 17 amino acids. Per germline, CDR1 DFQATT and CDR2 SNEGSKA (reference sequence). DNA for the CDR3: TGCAGTGCTCGCCCGAGGGGGCGGAATCTAGCCAAAAACATTCAGTACTTC. Its protein is CSARPRGRNLAKNIQYF.

This clonotype was picked up a small number of times. The J gene is TRBJ1-2, the V gene TRBV9; 10 nucleotides match TRBD1. CDR3 length: 15 residues. Germline lookup yields CDR1 SGDLS and CDR2 YYNGEE. V lost 1 base and J lost 3; bases outside the gene matches: 3. CDR3 sequence (DNA): TGTGCCAGCAGCGTAACGACAGGGGGCTACTATGGCTACACCTTC. Translating gives CASSVTTGGYYGYTF.

As to this clonotype: A much larger clone differs from this one at a single base, so this may be a read error. The chain combines TRBV6-4 with TRBJ2-3, with D perhaps TRBD2 (6 bases). Germline assignment: CDR1 MRHNA and CDR2 SNTAGT. The CDR3 contains 15 residues. This CDR3 is CASSPSGERTDAQYF. The DNA for the CDR3 is TGTGCCAGTTCCCCCTCGGGGGAACGCACAGATGCGCAGTATTTT.

V is TRBV10-3 and J is TRBJ2-7; D is perhaps TRBD1 (5 bases). The CDR3 sequence is 13 residues long. The germline CDR1 and CDR2 sequences are ENHRY and SYGVKD. With 9 bases removed from V and 3 bases from J, the gap between germline ends came to 15 bases. CDR3 region: CAIRQGQVYEQYF. As DNA, the CDR3 is TGTGCCATACGCCAGGGTCAGGTCTACGAGCAGTACTTC.

Many counts were recorded for this clonotype. The gene calls are TRBV7-9 and TRBJ2-1, with D perhaps given as TRBD1 or TRBD2 (7 bases each). The V and J ends lost 2 bases and 2 bases respectively, with 10 bases between them. CDR3 size: 15 residues. The germline V gene has CDR1 SEHNR and CDR2 FQNEAQ (reference sequence). CDR3 in DNA: TGTGCCAGCAGCTTACAGGGGGGGGCCTACAATGAGCAGTTCTTC. Protein product: CASSLQGGAYNEQFF.

This clonotype appeared many times. The CDR3 coding sequence is TGTGCCAGCAGCTTCGCGGGGGGAGAGACCCAGTACTTC. Amino acid sequence: CASSFAGGETQYF. This sequence joins TRBV7-9 and TRBJ2-5, with 8 bases identical to TRBD2. Germline V gene lookup returns CDR1 SEHNR and CDR2 FQNEAQ (reference sequence). The CDR3 has 13 residues. J gave up 4 bases and V 3 bases, and 1 base lay outside the gene matches.

V is TRBV7-9 and J is TRBJ2-4, with TRBD1 as a possible D gene (6 bases). Trimming cost V 6 bases and J 5 bases, with 14 bases left between them. Germline CDR1 reads SEHNR; CDR2 reads FQNEAQ (reference sequence). This CDR3 is built from 14 residues. CDR3 amino acids: CASRAADRQNIQYF. The CDR3 DNA reads TGTGCCAGCAGAGCCGCGGACAGACAAAACATTCAGTACTTC.

V gene TRBV2 combines with J gene TRBJ1-1; no clear D gene. This CDR3 contains 13 residues. The germline V gene encodes CDR1 SNHLY and CDR2 FYNNEI. Trimming took 3 bases from V and 1 from J, leaving 6 bases between them. The CDR3 loop is CASSEWPNTEAFF. CDR3 nucleotide sequence: TGTGCCAGCAGTGAGTGGCCGAACACTGAAGCTTTCTTT.

The chain couples TRBV30 to TRBJ2-3; D unclear. The V and J ends lost 5 bases and 2 bases respectively, with 11 bases between them. Germline lookup yields CDR1 GTSNPN and CDR2 SVGIG (reference sequence). The CDR3 runs to 13 residues. The CDR3, as DNA: TGTGCCTGGGCCCCCCGATACACAGATACGCAGTATTTT. This gives the protein CAWAPRYTDTQYF. Full variable domain (missing parts from reference TRBV30 and TRBJ2-3): SQTIHQWPATLVQPVGSPLSLECTVEGTSNPNLYWYRQAAGRGLQLLFYSVGIGQISSEVPQNLSASRPQDRQFILSSKKLLLSDSGFYLCAWAPRYTDTQYFGPGTRLTVL.

This clonotype was seen repeatedly, ten times or more. The chain has TRBV18 and TRBJ2-7; D gene ambiguous. V was pared by 3 bases and J by 3 bases, with 6 bases between. Germline CDR1 KGHSH, CDR2 LQKENI. The CDR3 contains 12 residues. CDR3 DNA: TGTGCCAGCTCACCCGAGTTCTACGAGCAGTACTTC. Translating gives CASSPEFYEQYF.

V and J are TRBV7-9 and TRBJ2-5; D may correspond to TRBD1 or TRBD2 (6 bases each). The CDR3 loop spans 15 amino acids. CDR1 is SEHNR and CDR2 is FQNEAQ in the germline V gene (reference sequence). V was cut by 2 bases and J by 4 bases, with 14 bases left in between. The CDR3 nucleotides are TGTGCCAGCAGCTTAAGTTTGAGGGGGGCAGAGACCCAGTACTTC. Translation: CASSLSLRGAETQYF. Complete variable domain (other parts from reference TRBV7-9 and TRBJ2-5): DTGVSQNPRHKITKRGQNVTFRCDPISEHNRLYWYRQTLGQGPEFLTYFQNEAQLEKSRLLSDRFSAERPKGSFSTLEIQRTEQGDSAMYLCASSLSLRGAETQYFGPGTRLLVL.